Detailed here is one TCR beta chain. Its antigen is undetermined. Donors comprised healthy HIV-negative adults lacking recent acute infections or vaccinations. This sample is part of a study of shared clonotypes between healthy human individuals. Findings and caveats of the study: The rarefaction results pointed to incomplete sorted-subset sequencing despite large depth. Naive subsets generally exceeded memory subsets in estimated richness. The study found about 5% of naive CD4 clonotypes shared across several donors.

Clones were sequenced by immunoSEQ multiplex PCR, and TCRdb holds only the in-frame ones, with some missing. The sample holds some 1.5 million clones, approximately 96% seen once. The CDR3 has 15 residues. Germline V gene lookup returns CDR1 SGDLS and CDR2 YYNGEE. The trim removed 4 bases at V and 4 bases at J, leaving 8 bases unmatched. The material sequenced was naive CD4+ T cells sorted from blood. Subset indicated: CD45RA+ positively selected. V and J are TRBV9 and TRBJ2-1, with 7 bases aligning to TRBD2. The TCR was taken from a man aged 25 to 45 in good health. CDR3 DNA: TGTGCCAGCAGCCAATCTAGCGGCCCTTACAATGAGCAGTTCTTC. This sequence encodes CASSQSSGPYNEQFF. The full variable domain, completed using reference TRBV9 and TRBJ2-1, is DSGVTQTPKHLITATGQRVTLRCSPRSGDLSVYWYQQSLDQGLQFLIQYYNGEERAKGNILERFSAQQFPDLHSELNLSSLELGDSALYFCASSQSSGPYNEQFFGPGTRLTVL.